This T cell receptor beta chain stems from a study of blood T cell repertoires in COVID-19. Trimming removed 5 bases at V and 2 bases at J, with 4 bases between. The CDR3 is 11 amino acids. Looked up from germline, CDR1 is MNHEY and CDR2 is SVGEGT. The count of this clone is one. Produced via immunoSEQ multiplex PCR; TCRdb's table is partial and in-frame only. The data show around 250,000 clones, around 90% seen once. The origin of this receptor is a woman aged 45-65 years who had recovered from COVID-19. The sequenced sample consisted of PBMCs or T cells enriched from blood (not recorded which). The chain has TRBV6-2 or TRBV6-3 and TRBJ2-7; D is undetermined. The CDR3, as DNA: TGTGCCAGCAGTCAAACCTACGAGCAGTACTTC. Translating it yields CASSQTYEQYF.